The clone carrying this TCR beta chain was detected ten times or more. The sample's time point: persistent/refractory GD, antithyroid drugs over 5 years with positive TRAb. Extracted RNA from PBMCs served as the source of the TCR library. V dropped 3 bases and J dropped 11 bases, with 22 bases sitting between them. Looked up from germline, CDR1 is MDHEN and CDR2 is SYDVKM. This CDR3 is 15 amino acids long. Building the TCR beta libraries relied on iRepertoire HTBI primers, and CDR3 regions underwent Arm-PCR. TCRdb processed the multiplex PCR reads anew with MiXCR; each CDR3 protein has one entry. The table includes around 400,000 distinct CDR3 sequences, under 25% detected once. The data were obtained in a study of regulatory T cells in long-lasting Graves disease.

Sequencing was performed on peripheral blood mononuclear cells (PBMCs), taken when the disease was refractory, from a patient treated with antithyroid drugs. The clonotype was recovered from a female donor with Graves disease. The chain is built from TRBV28 and TRBJ1-1; TRBD1 is a possible D gene (5 bases). CDR3 region: CASSFNWERGDTAFF. DNA of the CDR3: TGTGCCAGCAGTTTTAATTGGGAGAGAGGGGATACGGCTTTCTTT.